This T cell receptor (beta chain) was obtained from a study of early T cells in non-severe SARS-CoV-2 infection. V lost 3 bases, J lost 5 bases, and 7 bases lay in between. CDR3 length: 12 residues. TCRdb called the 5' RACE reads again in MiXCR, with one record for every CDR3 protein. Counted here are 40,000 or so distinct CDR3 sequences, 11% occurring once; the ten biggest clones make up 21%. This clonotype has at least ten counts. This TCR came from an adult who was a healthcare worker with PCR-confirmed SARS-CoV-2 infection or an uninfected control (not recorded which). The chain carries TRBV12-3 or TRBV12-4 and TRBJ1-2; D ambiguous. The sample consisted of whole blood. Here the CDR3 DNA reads TGTGCCAGCAGTTTGGACCGGTATGGCTACACCTTC. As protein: CASSLDRYGYTF.